This T cell receptor (beta chain) was found in a study of blood T cell repertoires in COVID-19. Profiled with immunoSEQ multiplex PCR; TCRdb holds only in-frame clones, not every one. The repertoire holds around 300,000 clones, with around nine tenths as singletons. This TCR came from a man under 40 who had recovered from COVID-19. Sequenced: PBMCs or T cells enriched from blood (not recorded which).

The CDR3 loop is CASTGKWDSEKLFF. CDR3 nucleotide sequence: TGTGCCAGTACCGGAAAGTGGGACAGCGAAAAACTGTTTTTT. This rearrangement joins TRBV19 to TRBJ1-4, with TRBD1 matching 7 bases. CDR1 is LNHDA and CDR2 is SQIVND in the germline V gene (reference sequence). The V segment lost 7 bases and the J segment 8 bases; nucleotides outside the gene matches: 10. The length of the CDR3 is 14 residues.